The clone carrying this TCR beta chain has only a few counts. Its antigen is currently unknown. The sample belongs to a study of T cells in Graves' hyperthyroidism and ophthalmopathy. On the study more broadly: Peripheral blood was drawn at first diagnosis, prior to all treatment.

Ophthalmopathy patients had Clinical Activity Score at least 3, NOSPECS grade at least 4, duration under 3 months. Out of approximately 10 ml of fresh peripheral blood came the PBMCs. RNA transcripts served as the template for amplifying TCR beta CDR3 regions. First-round RT-PCR with HTBI primers amplified the TCR CDR3 region. Each CDR3 protein gets one entry after TCRdb re-called the multiplex PCR reads with MiXCR. The data hold hundreds of thousands of distinct CDR3 sequences, with over 12% observed a single time. The CDR3 is 14 amino acids. Deletions cut 1 base from V and 8 bases from J, with 14 bases between. CDR1 is LGHNA and CDR2 is YNFKEQ in the germline V gene. Study observations and caveats: Blood also contained most expanded thyroid clonotypes above 0.001.

The sequence was obtained from a man between 18 and 29 years old with Graves' ophthalmopathy. Sequences were obtained from blood. The chain is built from TRBV4-2 and TRBJ1-1; no reliable D call. CDR3 sequence reads: CASSQGHVVPEAFF. For the CDR3, the DNA is TGTGCCAGCAGCCAAGGGCACGTGGTGCCCGAAGCTTTCTTT.